The next 23 T cell receptor beta chains were all read from a single sample in a study of blood T cell repertoires in COVID-19. Sequencing was performed with immunoSEQ multiplex PCR; in TCRdb, only in-frame clones are kept and a portion is missing. The table shows around 240,000 clones, with approximately 86% occurring only once. Specimen: peripheral blood. These receptors were taken from a woman aged 25-40 years who had recovered from COVID-19.

J is TRBJ1-3 and V is TRBV18; tentatively, D is TRBD1 (6 bases). The CDR3 is made up of 15 amino acids. Germline V gene sequence: CDR1 KGHSH, CDR2 LQKENI. Trimming left V 3 bases short and J 0 bases short, with 9 bases between. As DNA, the CDR3 is TGTGCCAGCTCACCCCAGGGGATCTCTGGAAACACCATATATTTT. This gives the protein CASSPQGISGNTIYF.

This rearrangement joins TRBV2 to TRBJ2-7, with D tentatively TRBD1 (6 bases). V was shortened by 6 bases and J by 6 bases, with 18 bases between the two germline ends. The length of the CDR3 is 14 residues. Germline lookup yields CDR1 SNHLY and CDR2 FYNNEI. The DNA for the CDR3 is TGTGCCAGCAGGGGGACAATCGGCGGAGGCGAGCAGTACTTC. Translated, it gives CASRGTIGGGEQYF.

CDR3 in DNA: TGTGCCAGCAGCTCACAAAAGATAGCGGGGGGCTGGGGCACAGATACGCAGTATTTT. It encodes CASSSQKIAGGWGTDTQYF. The V and J genes are TRBV11-2 and TRBJ2-3, with TRBD2 matching over 10 bases. Germline V gene lookup returns CDR1 SGHAT and CDR2 FQNNGV. The CDR3 covers 19 residues. Trimming cost V 4 bases and J 1 base; bases outside gene matches: 14.

This chain connects TRBV6-2 or TRBV6-3 to TRBJ2-3; possibly TRBD2 for D (6 bases). This CDR3 has 15 amino acids. V lost 5 bases and J 2 bases, leaving 14 bases between the germline ends. CDR1 and CDR2 from the germline V gene are MNHEY and SVGEGT. The CDR3 region is CASSTLGGSTDTQYF. DNA of the CDR3: TGTGCCAGCAGTACCCTTGGGGGGTCCACAGATACGCAGTATTTT.

This clone was counted only a few times. V and J are TRBV7-9 and TRBJ1-2; D is perhaps TRBD1 (5 bases). The CDR3 runs 15 residues. Looked up from germline, CDR1 is SEHNR and CDR2 is FQNEAQ (reference sequence). The V gene lost 1 base and the J gene lost 3 bases, with 12 bases spanning the gap. The CDR3 bases are TGTGCCAGCAGCTTAGTAGGGGAGGGGTACTATGGCTACACCTTC. Translating gives CASSLVGEGYYGYTF.

The V and J genes are TRBV7-9 and TRBJ1-3, with D perhaps TRBD1 (6 bases). V lost 10 bases and J 3 bases, leaving 10 bases between the germline ends. CDR3 length: 12 amino acids. Germline CDR1 is SEHNR and CDR2 is FQNEAQ (reference sequence). CDR3 amino acids: CATHRDGNTIYF. The CDR3 DNA sequence: TGTGCCACCCACAGGGATGGAAACACCATATATTTT.

For the CDR3, the DNA is TGTGCCAGCAGCCTAAATACTGGACATCCGTATGGCTACACCTTC. Translated: CASSLNTGHPYGYTF. This chain connects TRBV5-6 to TRBJ1-2, with TRBD1 as a possible D gene (5 bases). From germline, CDR1 is SGHDT and CDR2 YYEEEE. CDR3 length: 15 residues. Trimming stripped 4 bases from V and 5 bases from J, with 18 bases between. Complete variable domain (other parts from reference TRBV5-6 and TRBJ1-2): DAGVTQSPTHLIKTRGQQVTLRCSPKSGHDTVSWYQQALGQGPQFIFQYYEEEERQRGNFPDRFSGHQFPNYSSELNVNALLLGDSALYLCASSLNTGHPYGYTFGSGTRLTVV.

The V gene is TRBV5-4, the J gene TRBJ1-2; TRBD1 is a possible D gene (5 bases). V lost 0 bases and J 8 bases, leaving 14 bases between the germline ends. This CDR3 contains 14 residues. Germline assignment: CDR1 SGHNT and CDR2 YYREEE (reference sequence). Here the CDR3 reads CASSLAEGRYGYTF. For the CDR3, the DNA is TGTGCCAGCAGCTTGGCCGAGGGGAGGTACGGCTACACCTTC. The variable domain in full, with the rest retrieved from reference TRBV5-4 and TRBJ1-2, is ETGVTQSPTHLIKTRGQQVTLRCSSQSGHNTVSWYQQALGQGPQFIFQYYREEENGRGNFPPRFSGLQFPNYSSELNVNALELDDSALYLCASSLAEGRYGYTFGSGTRLTVV.

The genes are TRBV18 and TRBJ2-7; possibly TRBD1 for D (6 bases). In germline, CDR1 is KGHSH, CDR2 LQKENI. The CDR3 consists of 13 residues. V lost 3 bases, J lost 6 bases, and 12 bases lay in between. CDR3: CASSPRTVSEQYF. CDR3 nucleotide sequence: TGTGCCAGCTCACCTCGGACAGTTTCCGAGCAGTACTTC. The complete variable domain, with remaining parts taken from reference TRBV18 and TRBJ2-7, reads NAGVMQNPRHLVRRRGQEARLRCSPMKGHSHVYWYRQLPEEGLKFMVYLQKENIIDESGMPKERFSAEFPKEGPSILRIQQVVRGDSAAYFCASSPRTVSEQYFGPGTRLTVT.

The rearrangement links TRBV9 to TRBJ2-1; TRBD1 might be the D (7 bases). This CDR3 is 14 amino acids long. With 0 bases removed from V and 7 bases from J, the gap between germline ends came to 11 bases. The V gene's germline CDR1 is SGDLS and CDR2 YYNGEE. The CDR3 sequence: CASSVATGRNEQFF. The CDR3 coding sequence is TGTGCCAGCAGCGTAGCGACAGGGAGGAATGAGCAGTTCTTC. The whole variable domain, filled in from reference TRBV9 and TRBJ2-1, reads DSGVTQTPKHLITATGQRVTLRCSPRSGDLSVYWYQQSLDQGLQFLIQYYNGEERAKGNILERFSAQQFPDLHSELNLSSLELGDSALYFCASSVATGRNEQFFGPGTRLTVL.

This chain connects TRBV20-1 to TRBJ2-7; D gene unclear. Germline V gene lookup returns CDR1 DFQATT and CDR2 SNEGSKA (reference sequence). CDR3 length: 14 residues. The V and J ends lost 3 bases and 2 bases respectively, with 14 bases between them. CDR3 coding DNA: TGCAGTGCTAGTTCAATGGGCCTCCCCTACGAGCAGTACTTC. Amino acids: CSASSMGLPYEQYF.

This sequence joins TRBV19 and TRBJ2-3; 7 bases match TRBD1. The V and J ends lost 6 bases and 0 bases, in that order; junction bases with no gene match: 9. The CDR3 is made up of 16 amino acids. Germline CDR1 reads LNHDA; CDR2 reads SQIVND (reference sequence). The CDR3 DNA reads as TGTGCCAGTAGCTCCGGGACAGAACCTAGCACAGATACGCAGTATTTT. Encoded protein: CASSSGTEPSTDTQYF.

This clone was seen just once. The chain couples TRBV5-1 to TRBJ1-1; perhaps TRBD1 as D (5 bases). From germline, CDR1 is SGHRS and CDR2 YFSETQ. Trimming shortened V by 2 bases and J by 2 bases, and 13 bases separated the two germline ends. This CDR3 region has 15 residues. In DNA form, the CDR3 reads TGCGCCAGCAGCTTACCGGCAGACAGCAACACTGAAGCTTTCTTT. It codes for CASSLPADSNTEAFF. The full variable domain, in which reference TRBV5-1 and TRBJ1-1 provide the parts outside the CDR3, is KAGVTQTPRYLIKTRGQQVTLSCSPISGHRSVSWYQQTPGQGLQFLFEYFSETQRNKGNFPGRFSGRQFSNSRSEMNVSTLELGDSALYLCASSLPADSNTEAFFGQGTRLTVV.

The chain combines TRBV7-2 with TRBJ2-1; 9 bases line up with TRBD2. The CDR3 loop spans 14 amino acids. Germline-derived CDR1 and CDR2 are SGHTA and FQGNSA. V was clipped by 6 bases and J by 5 bases; unmatched bases: 5. CDR3 region: CASRNLAGNNEQFF. For the CDR3, the DNA is TGTGCCAGCAGAAATCTAGCGGGGAACAATGAGCAGTTCTTC.

This rearrangement joins TRBV5-1 to TRBJ2-3, with D perhaps matching TRBD2 (6 bases). The length of the CDR3 is 15 residues. Germline CDR1 SGHRS, CDR2 YFSETQ. Trimming took 4 bases from V and 4 from J, leaving 16 bases between them. The CDR3 loop is CASSPGGGDPDTQYF. The CDR3 coding sequence is TGCGCCAGCAGCCCCGGGGGTGGGGACCCAGATACGCAGTATTTT.

V usage is TRBV11-2 and J usage is TRBJ2-7; a weak D match, TRBD1 (6 bases). Trimming removed 3 bases at V and 0 bases at J, with 12 bases between. Germline CDR1 SGHAT, CDR2 FQNNGV. The CDR3 covers 15 residues. CDR3 nucleotides: TGTGCCAGCAGCTTGGTGCAGGGGTACTCCTACGAGCAGTACTTC. This translates into CASSLVQGYSYEQYF.

Only one count was recorded for this clone. The rearrangement uses TRBV2 and TRBJ1-2; TRBD1 might be the D (5 bases). The CDR3 sequence is 13 residues long. V gave up 7 bases and J gave up 5 bases, with 14 bases separating them. Looked up from germline, CDR1 is SNHLY and CDR2 is FYNNEI. CDR3 region: CASNGGGIYGYTF. The CDR3 DNA reads TGTGCCAGCAACGGGGGTGGGATTTATGGCTACACCTTC.

The rearrangement uses TRBV15 and TRBJ2-3; D gene unclear. Trimming removed 0 bases at V and 6 bases at J, with 16 bases between. The CDR3 is made up of 16 amino acids. CDR1 LNHNV and CDR2 YYDKDF come from the germline V gene (reference sequence). CDR3 residues: CATSRDLTSTGDTQYF. The CDR3 DNA is TGTGCCACCAGCAGAGATTTAACGTCGACCGGGGATACGCAGTATTTT.

This chain uses TRBV7-9 with TRBJ1-2; TRBD1 might be the D (5 bases). With 2 bases removed from V and 3 bases from J, the gap between germline ends came to 7 bases. Germline V gene sequence: CDR1 SEHNR, CDR2 FQNEAQ (reference sequence). CDR3 size: 13 residues. The CDR3 spells CASSLSGDYGYTF. Written as DNA, the CDR3 is TGTGCCAGCAGCTTATCGGGGGACTATGGCTACACCTTC. The entire variable domain, with the rest obtained from reference TRBV7-9 and TRBJ1-2, is as follows: DTGVSQNPRHKITKRGQNVTFRCDPISEHNRLYWYRQTLGQGPEFLTYFQNEAQLEKSRLLSDRFSAERPKGSFSTLEIQRTEQGDSAMYLCASSLSGDYGYTFGSGTRLTVV.

This clone has a handful of counts. This rearrangement joins TRBV6-6 to TRBJ2-1, with a possible D match to TRBD2 (6 bases). This CDR3 has 17 amino acids. Per the germline V gene, CDR1 is MNHNY and CDR2 is SVGAGI (reference sequence). V lost 5 bases to trimming and J lost 2 bases, with 19 bases between them. DNA of the CDR3: TGTGCCAGCAGTCCCCGTCTAGGGGCGGGACCCTACAATGAGCAGTTCTTC. Its translation: CASSPRLGAGPYNEQFF.

This chain uses TRBV5-4 with TRBJ2-3, with TRBD2 matching 8 bases. V gave up 4 bases and J gave up 3 bases; unmatched junction bases: 7. CDR3 length: 15 amino acids. Germline CDR1 and CDR2: SGHNT and YYREEE (reference sequence). The CDR3 is CASSRGGLRTDTQYF. DNA for the CDR3: TGTGCCAGCAGCCGGGGGGGCCTCAGGACAGATACGCAGTATTTT. Full variable domain (rest looked up from reference TRBV5-4 and TRBJ2-3): ETGVTQSPTHLIKTRGQQVTLRCSSQSGHNTVSWYQQALGQGPQFIFQYYREEENGRGNFPPRFSGLQFPNYSSELNVNALELDDSALYLCASSRGGLRTDTQYFGPGTRLTVL.

CDR3 bases: TGTGCCTGTGTCGCCGGAGGCAATGAGCAGTTCTTC. Translated, it gives CACVAGGNEQFF. J is TRBJ2-1 and V is TRBV30, with D possibly being TRBD2 (5 bases). From germline, CDR1 is GTSNPN and CDR2 SVGIG (reference sequence). The CDR3 has 12 amino acids. V lost 6 bases and J lost 6, with 12 bases in between. The whole variable domain, remainder taken from reference TRBV30 and TRBJ2-1, is SQTIHQWPATLVQPVGSPLSLECTVEGTSNPNLYWYRQAAGRGLQLLFYSVGIGQISSEVPQNLSASRPQDRQFILSSKKLLLSDSGFYLCACVAGGNEQFFGPGTRLTVL.

This chain connects TRBV7-3 to TRBJ1-1; D unresolved. Trimming pared 8 bases from V and 3 bases from J, leaving 10 bases between. Germline loops: CDR1 SGHTA, CDR2 FQGTGA. This CDR3 contains 12 residues. DNA for the CDR3: TGTGCCAGCCGGTACCCCGACACTGAAGCTTTCTTT. Residues: CASRYPDTEAFF.